This TCR beta chain was identified in a study of blood T cell repertoires in COVID-19. Study at large: Sources were T cells, B-cell-depleted T cells, or PBMCs; the material itself was cDNA or gDNA.

The V gene lost 0 bases and the J gene lost 4 bases, with 12 bases spanning the gap. The CDR3 spans 16 residues. CDR1 and CDR2 from the germline V gene are MNHEY and SVGAGI. Residents of about two dozen US areas, aged about 18 to 89 years, made up the participants. Only in-frame clones appear in the TCRdb table, and some are missing; sequencing was by immunoSEQ multiplex PCR. This repertoire shows about 130,000 clones, approximately 78% found once; its top ten account for 5% to 7%. This TCR derives from a woman aged 45-65 years who had recovered from COVID-19. The sequencing input was PBMCs or T cells enriched from blood (not recorded which). J is TRBJ1-4 and V is TRBV6-5; D is undetermined. CDR3 amino acids: CASSYSSTMINEKLFF. As DNA, the CDR3 is TGTGCCAGCAGTTACTCGTCCACTATGATTAATGAAAAACTGTTTTTT.